The 29 T cell receptor beta chains below come from one sample, sequenced in a study of T-cell reconstitution after alpha-beta-depleted transplantation in children. Unique molecular identifiers were incorporated into the prepared TCRbeta library. MiXCR, run by TCRdb on the PCR reads, gives a single entry per CDR3 protein. The data hold some 390,000 distinct CDR3 sequences, with 20% observed a single time. The sample was PBMCs from the stem cell graft donor, taken from the stem cell graft. These receptors were taken from a human donor who donated a stem cell graft to a child with acute myeloid leukemia.

This clonotype occurred many times. The chain employs TRBV12-3 or TRBV12-4 and TRBJ1-1, with D maybe TRBD1 (6 bases). CDR3 size: 13 residues. Deletions cut 8 bases from V and 1 base from J, with 11 bases between. The DNA for the CDR3 is TGTGCCAGCGTCCGGACAGAGAACACTGAAGCTTTCTTT. Encoded protein: CASVRTENTEAFF.

This clonotype showed up just a few times. The chain links TRBV24-1 to TRBJ2-1; 11 bases map to TRBD2. The CDR3 totals 15 residues. The junction had 3 bases not matched to a gene; V was cut back by 4 bases and J by 5 bases. Germline CDR1 KGHDR, CDR2 SFDVKD. CDR3 loop: CATSDPSGRHNEQFF. Written as DNA, the CDR3 is TGTGCCACCAGTGACCCTAGCGGGAGGCACAATGAGCAGTTCTTC.

This clonotype was observed a handful of times. The CDR3 DNA reads as TGTGCCAGCAGTCCACCGGGACTAGCGGGAGGGCGCGAGCAGTACTTC. Residues: CASSPPGLAGGREQYF. V and J are TRBV28 and TRBJ2-7; 16 nucleotides align to TRBD2. J gave up 6 bases and V 5 bases, and 7 bases lay outside the gene matches. There are 16 residues in the CDR3. CDR1 and CDR2 from the germline V gene are MDHEN and SYDVKM.

This clonotype was seen a handful of times. This CDR3 reads CASSMGLAGASEQFF. The CDR3 DNA reads TGTGCCAGCAGCATGGGACTAGCGGGAGCAAGTGAGCAGTTCTTC. The gene calls are TRBV7-9 and TRBJ2-1, with 14 bases aligning to TRBD2. Germline V gene sequence: CDR1 SEHNR, CDR2 FQNEAQ (reference sequence). This CDR3 contains 15 residues. J gave up 9 bases and V 5 bases, and 6 bases lay outside the gene matches.

This chain links TRBV29-1 with TRBJ2-1; possible D gene TRBD2, 10 bases. Germline loops: CDR1 SQVTM, CDR2 ANQGSEA. Trimming left V 5 bases short and J 3 bases short, with 32 bases between. This CDR3 is 20 amino acids long. This CDR3 reads CSVPGTGMRFTSGIYNEQFF. CDR3 DNA sequence: TGCAGCGTTCCCGGGACAGGGATGAGGTTCACTAGCGGGATCTACAATGAGCAGTTCTTC.

The V call is TRBV20-1, the J call TRBJ1-4; the D is unclear. Germline CDR1 reads DFQATT; CDR2 reads SNEGSKA (reference sequence). The CDR3 is made up of 14 amino acids. Trimming stripped 3 bases from V and 0 bases from J, with 8 bases between. The CDR3 DNA is TGCAGTGCTAGTGACCGATCAACTAATGAAAAACTGTTTTTT. Its translation: CSASDRSTNEKLFF.

The table lists this clonotype with a few counts. This chain joins TRBV6-1 and TRBJ2-1; 10 bases match TRBD2. The J segment lost 7 bases and the V segment lost 10 bases, leaving 10 bases of the junction unmatched. Germline V gives CDR1 MNHNS, CDR2 SASEGT. The CDR3 covers 14 residues. CDR3: CATTPLAGVNEQFF. CDR3 coding DNA: TGTGCCACGACCCCCCTAGCGGGAGTAAATGAGCAGTTCTTC.

This rearrangement joins TRBV7-2 to TRBJ2-6; D tentatively reads TRBD1 or TRBD2 (6 bases each). The CDR3 extends over 15 amino acids. The V gene lost 3 bases and the J gene lost 7 bases, with 13 bases spanning the gap. Germline-derived CDR1 and CDR2 are SGHTA and FQGNSA. In DNA form, the CDR3 reads TGTGCCAGCAGCTTTGGAGGGGGTAGAGCCAACGTCCTGACTTTC. Translated: CASSFGGGRANVLTF.

The table lists this clonotype with many counts. The rearrangement uses TRBV29-1 and TRBJ2-1, with D perhaps being TRBD1 or TRBD2 (5 bases each). Germline-derived CDR1 and CDR2 are SQVTM and ANQGSEA. The ends were cut back, 6 bases at V and 15 bases at J, with 24 bases in the middle. This CDR3 has 13 amino acids. In DNA, the CDR3 is TGCAGCGTCCGGGGTCGAGTGGGACCTGGGCCGTTCTTC. Its translation: CSVRGRVGPGPFF.

The chain has TRBV5-1 and TRBJ2-1, with 12 bases identical to TRBD2. The junction had 6 bases not matched to a gene; V was cut back by 4 bases and J by 7 bases. Per germline, CDR1 SGHRS and CDR2 YFSETQ. This CDR3 has 15 residues. The CDR3: CASSLLAGGVNEQFF. CDR3 in DNA: TGCGCCAGCAGCCTACTAGCGGGAGGTGTAAATGAGCAGTTCTTC.

This clonotype was detected only a few times. The chain couples TRBV29-1 to TRBJ2-2; D is possibly TRBD2 (5 bases). The ends were cut back, 4 bases at V and 0 bases at J, with 9 bases in the middle. The CDR3 extends over 14 amino acids. The germline V gene encodes CDR1 SQVTM and CDR2 ANQGSEA. This CDR3 is CSVGSGPNTGELFF. The CDR3 nucleotides are TGCAGCGTTGGAAGCGGCCCGAACACCGGGGAGCTGTTTTTT.

This chain links TRBV7-2 with TRBJ2-7; no definite D call. CDR3 length: 13 residues. Trimming stripped 3 bases from V and 1 base from J, with 7 bases between. Germline CDR1 and CDR2: SGHTA and FQGNSA. The CDR3 DNA is TGTGCCAGCAGCTTCTTATTATCCTACGAGCAGTACTTC. Translating it yields CASSFLLSYEQYF.

The chain is built from TRBV28 and TRBJ2-5; TRBD2 is a possible D gene (6 bases). Germline-derived CDR1 and CDR2 are MDHEN and SYDVKM. The CDR3 consists of 13 residues. V was trimmed by 8 bases and J by 5 bases, leaving 15 bases between them. The CDR3 bases are TGTGCCAGCGGAAGACGGAGGGGCGAGACCCAGTACTTC. This encodes CASGRRRGETQYF. The full variable domain, its missing parts supplied by reference TRBV28 and TRBJ2-5, is DVKVTQSSRYLVKRTGEKVFLECVQDMDHENMFWYRQDPGLGLRLIYFSYDVKMKEKGDIPEGYSVSREKKERFSLILESASTNQTSMYLCASGRRRGETQYFGPGTRLLVL.

The V call is TRBV6-2 or TRBV6-3, the J call TRBJ2-7, with 10 bases lining up with TRBD1. The germline V gene encodes CDR1 MNHEY and CDR2 SVGEGT. The CDR3 sequence is 13 residues long. V was clipped by 2 bases and J by 6 bases; unmatched bases: 1. In DNA form, the CDR3 reads TGTGCCAGCAGTTACGGGACAGGGGTCGAGCAGTACTTC. Residues: CASSYGTGVEQYF.

The V call is TRBV15, the J call TRBJ2-3; D ambiguous. The CDR3 totals 15 residues. V shed 1 base and J shed 4 bases, with 12 bases lying between them. Germline lookup yields CDR1 LNHNV and CDR2 YYDKDF (reference sequence). The CDR3 loop reads CATSRARSGADTQYF. DNA of the CDR3: TGTGCCACCAGCAGAGCTCGATCTGGCGCAGATACGCAGTATTTT.

The chain carries TRBV24-1 and TRBJ2-1; 8 bases are a match to TRBD2. With V trimmed by 5 bases and J by 2 bases, 4 bases remained unmatched. The germline CDR1 and CDR2 sequences are KGHDR and SFDVKD. This CDR3 is built from 15 residues. The CDR3: CATSGRSGTYNEQFF. CDR3 sequence (DNA): TGTGCCACCAGTGGTCGTAGCGGGACCTACAATGAGCAGTTCTTC.

The chain uses TRBV15 and TRBJ2-7; TRBD1 matches 7 bases. V shed 5 bases and J 2 bases; nucleotides not matched to a gene: 9. Germline V CDR1 and CDR2: LNHNV, YYDKDF (reference sequence). The CDR3 consists of 15 residues. CDR3 residues: CATSGGTGDAYEQYF. DNA of the CDR3: TGTGCCACCAGCGGAGGAACAGGGGATGCCTACGAGCAGTACTTC. Variable domain in full (rest from reference TRBV15 and TRBJ2-7): DAMVIQNPRYQVTQFGKPVTLSCSQTLNHNVMYWYQQKSSQAPKLLFHYYDKDFNNEADTPDNFQSRRPNTSFCFLDIRSPGLGDTAMYLCATSGGTGDAYEQYFGPGTRLTVT.

As to this clonotype: This sequence may be a read error, since a much larger clone differs from it by one base. The chain recombines TRBV7-2 with TRBJ2-3; TRBD2 agrees at 7 bases. V was clipped by 0 bases and J by 1 base; unmatched bases: 7. Germline loops: CDR1 SGHTA, CDR2 FQGNSA. CDR3 length equals 17 residues. The CDR3 DNA reads as TGTGCCAGCAGCTTAGCTCTGGGAGGGCGGGGCACAGATACGCAGTATTTT. Its protein product is CASSLALGGRGTDTQYF.

In its sample, this clonotype was seen a few times. This chain links TRBV20-1 with TRBJ2-7; 8 nucleotides agree with TRBD2. Germline assignment: CDR1 DFQATT and CDR2 SNEGSKA (reference sequence). There are 13 residues in the CDR3. J was trimmed by 7 bases and V by 3 bases; bases with no gene match: 8. CDR3 DNA sequence: TGCAGTGCTAGTCCCTCGGGAGGGATAGAGCAGTACTTC. This sequence encodes CSASPSGGIEQYF.

This clonotype has at least ten counts. CDR3: CSAPIDRADNSPLHF. CDR3 sequence (DNA): TGCAGTGCACCAATCGACAGGGCCGATAATTCACCCCTCCACTTT. This chain connects TRBV20-1 to TRBJ1-6, with 7 positions matching TRBD1. The CDR3 loop spans 15 amino acids. CDR1 and CDR2 from the germline V gene are DFQATT and SNEGSKA (reference sequence). V was pared by 6 bases and J by 5 bases, with 10 bases of the junction left unmatched.

Comment on this clonotype: The junction shows a germline mismatch at one end, possibly a read error. V gene TRBV7-9 combines with J gene TRBJ2-7, with D possibly being TRBD1 (6 bases). The CDR3 sequence is 11 residues long. Germline V gene lookup returns CDR1 SEHNR and CDR2 FQNEAQ (reference sequence). The CDR3, as DNA: TGTGCCAGCAGCTTAGGGCAGGGGATCAAGTTC. Amino acids: CASSLGQGIKF.

The chain is built from TRBV2 and TRBJ2-7; 10 nucleotides align to TRBD1. Germline CDR1 reads SNHLY; CDR2 reads FYNNEI. CDR3 length: 14 amino acids. V was pared by 8 bases and J by 1 base, with 5 bases of the junction left unmatched. CDR3 nucleotides: TGTGCCAGCCTCGGACAGGGGGTTTCCTACGAGCAGTACTTC. It translates to CASLGQGVSYEQYF.

This clonotype has more than one count but fewer than ten. This chain uses TRBV29-1 with TRBJ2-1; 7 bases agree with TRBD2. The CDR3 is made up of 16 amino acids. J was trimmed by 0 bases and V by 4 bases; bases with no gene match: 9. Germline V gene data show CDR1 as SQVTM and CDR2 as ANQGSEA. The CDR3 bases are TGCAGCGTTGGCGGGAGAGCGCCCCGCTCCTACAATGAGCAGTTCTTC. Translation gives CSVGGRAPRSYNEQFF.

The V gene is TRBV30, the J gene TRBJ2-1, with D perhaps matching TRBD2 (5 bases). Germline V gene sequence: CDR1 GTSNPN, CDR2 SVGIG (reference sequence). V gave up 8 bases and J gave up 4 bases, with 15 bases separating them. This CDR3 is 13 amino acids long. CDR3 sequence (DNA): TGTGCCCGTGCCAGCGGAATATACAATGAGCAGTTCTTC. This encodes CARASGIYNEQFF.

The chain is built from TRBV20-1 and TRBJ2-1; D is unresolved. Germline V gene data show CDR1 as DFQATT and CDR2 as SNEGSKA (reference sequence). V lost 0 bases to trimming and J lost 0 bases, with 9 bases between them. There are 15 residues in the CDR3. Written as DNA, the CDR3 is TGCAGTGCTAGAGATCGACTTAGCTCCTACAATGAGCAGTTCTTC. Encoded protein: CSARDRLSSYNEQFF.

The gene calls are TRBV5-6 and TRBJ2-2, with TRBD1 matching 9 bases. The J segment lost 10 bases and the V segment lost 3 bases, leaving 7 bases of the junction unmatched. The CDR3 totals 14 residues. Germline assignment: CDR1 SGHDT and CDR2 YYEEEE. The CDR3 DNA reads as TGTGCCAGCAGCTCCTGGACAGGGGTGGCGGAGCTGTTTTTT. Encoded protein: CASSSWTGVAELFF.

V usage is TRBV7-9 and J usage is TRBJ1-2, with D hard to call. The CDR3 contains 13 residues. CDR1 SEHNR and CDR2 FQNEAQ come from the germline V gene (reference sequence). Trimming shortened V by 1 base and J by 6 bases, and 9 bases separated the two germline ends. The CDR3 loop is CASSLGSKDGYTF. CDR3 sequence (DNA): TGTGCCAGCAGCTTAGGTTCCAAAGATGGCTACACCTTC.

J is TRBJ2-1 and V is TRBV7-2; D may match TRBD1 or TRBD2 (5 bases each). The CDR3 is 15 residues long. Deletions cut 1 base from V and 8 bases from J, with 15 bases between. Looked up from germline, CDR1 is SGHTA and CDR2 is FQGNSA. DNA of the CDR3: TGTGCCAGCAGCTTAGAGGCAGGGCTGGGGGATGAGCAGTTCTTC. Amino acids: CASSLEAGLGDEQFF.

This clonotype was seen a handful of times. One end of the junction fails to match germline, which may point to a read error. V is TRBV12-3 or TRBV12-4 and J is TRBJ1-6; 7 nucleotides line up with TRBD1. The CDR3 runs to 13 residues. The CDR3 here is CASSLDRVSPLHF. CDR3 in DNA: TGTGCCAGCAGCTTAGACAGGGTTTCACCCCTCCACTTT.